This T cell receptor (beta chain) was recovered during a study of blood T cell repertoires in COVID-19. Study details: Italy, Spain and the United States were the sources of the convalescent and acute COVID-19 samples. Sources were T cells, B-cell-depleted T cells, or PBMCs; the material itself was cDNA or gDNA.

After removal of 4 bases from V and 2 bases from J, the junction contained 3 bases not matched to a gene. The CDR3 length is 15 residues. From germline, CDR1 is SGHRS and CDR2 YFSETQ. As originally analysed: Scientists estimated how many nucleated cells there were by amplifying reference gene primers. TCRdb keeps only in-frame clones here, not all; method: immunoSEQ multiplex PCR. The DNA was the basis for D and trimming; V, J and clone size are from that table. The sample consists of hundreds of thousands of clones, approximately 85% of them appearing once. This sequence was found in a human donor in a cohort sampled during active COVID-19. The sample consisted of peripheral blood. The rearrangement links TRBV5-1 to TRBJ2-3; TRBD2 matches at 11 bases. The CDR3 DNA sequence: TGCGCCAGCAGCAAGACTAGCGGGGCCACAGATACGCAGTATTTT. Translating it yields CASSKTSGATDTQYF.